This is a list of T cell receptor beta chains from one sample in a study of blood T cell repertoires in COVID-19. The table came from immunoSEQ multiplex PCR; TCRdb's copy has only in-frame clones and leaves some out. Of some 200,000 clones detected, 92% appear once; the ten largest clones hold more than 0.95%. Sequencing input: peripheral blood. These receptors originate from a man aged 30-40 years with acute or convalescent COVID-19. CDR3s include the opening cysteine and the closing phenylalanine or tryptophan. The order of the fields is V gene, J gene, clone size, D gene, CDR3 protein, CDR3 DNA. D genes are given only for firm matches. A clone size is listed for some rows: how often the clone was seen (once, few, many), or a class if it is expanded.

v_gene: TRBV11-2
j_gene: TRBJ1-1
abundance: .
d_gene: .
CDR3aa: CASSLSGNTEAFF
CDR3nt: TGTGCCAGCAGCCTGAGCGGGAACACTGAAGCTTTCTTT

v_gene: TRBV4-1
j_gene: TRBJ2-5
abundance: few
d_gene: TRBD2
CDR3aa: CASSQDGTSGGETQYF
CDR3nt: TGCGCCAGCAGCCAAGACGGGACTAGCGGGGGAGAGACCCAGTACTTC

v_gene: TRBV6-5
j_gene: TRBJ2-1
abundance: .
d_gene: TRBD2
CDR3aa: CASGGTRLREQFF
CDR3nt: TGTGCCAGCGGAGGGACTAGGCTTCGGGAGCAGTTCTTC

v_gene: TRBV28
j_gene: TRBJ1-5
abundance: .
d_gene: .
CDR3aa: CASSFGPQPQHF
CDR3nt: TGTGCCAGCAGTTTTGGCCCTCAGCCCCAGCATTTT

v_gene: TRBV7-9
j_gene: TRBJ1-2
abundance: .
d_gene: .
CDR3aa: CASSLAGGAGGYTF
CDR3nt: TGTGCCAGCAGCTTAGCAGGGGGGGCAGGAGGCTACACCTTC

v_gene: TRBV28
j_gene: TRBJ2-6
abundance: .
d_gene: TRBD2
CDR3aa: CASSFRSGGFSGANVLTF
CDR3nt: TGTGCCAGCAGTTTTCGAAGCGGGGGGTTCTCTGGGGCCAACGTCCTGACTTTC

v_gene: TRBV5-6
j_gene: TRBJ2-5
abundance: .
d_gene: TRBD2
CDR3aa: CASSEASGAGAETQYF
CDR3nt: TGTGCCAGCAGTGAGGCTAGCGGGGCGGGAGCAGAGACCCAGTACTTC

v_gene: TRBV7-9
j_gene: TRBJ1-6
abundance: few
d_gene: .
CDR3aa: CASSPDEGSPLHF
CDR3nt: TGTGCCAGCAGCCCTGACGAGGGCTCACCCCTCCACTTT

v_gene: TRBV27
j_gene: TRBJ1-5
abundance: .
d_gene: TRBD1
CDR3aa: CASSLLQGQGPQHF
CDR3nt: TGTGCCAGCAGTCTACTACAGGGGCAGGGGCCCCAGCATTTT

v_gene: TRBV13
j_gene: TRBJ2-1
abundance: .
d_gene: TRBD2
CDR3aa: CASSAATSGRYNEQFF
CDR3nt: TGTGCCAGCAGCGCTGCGACTAGCGGGAGATACAATGAGCAGTTCTTC

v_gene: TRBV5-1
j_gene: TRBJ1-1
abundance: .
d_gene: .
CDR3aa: CASSSNTGSRNTEAFF
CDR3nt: TGCGCCAGCAGCTCAAATACAGGGTCACGGAACACTGAAGCTTTCTTT

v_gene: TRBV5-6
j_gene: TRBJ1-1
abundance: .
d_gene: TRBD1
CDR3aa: CASSRQGGSEAFF
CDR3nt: TGTGCCAGCAGCCGACAGGGCGGGTCTGAAGCTTTCTTT

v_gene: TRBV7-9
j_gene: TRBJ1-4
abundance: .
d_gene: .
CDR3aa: CASSLKGGSATNEKLFF
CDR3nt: TGTGCCAGCAGCTTAAAGGGAGGATCTGCAACTAATGAAAAACTGTTTTTT

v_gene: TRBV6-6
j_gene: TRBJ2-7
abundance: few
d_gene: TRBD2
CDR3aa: CASSLPGLAVPYEQYF
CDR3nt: TGTGCCAGCAGTTTGCCGGGACTAGCGGTCCCCTACGAGCAGTACTTC

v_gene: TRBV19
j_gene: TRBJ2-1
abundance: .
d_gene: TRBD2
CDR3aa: CASSIGLAGNNEQFF
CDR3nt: TGTGCCAGTAGTATAGGACTAGCGGGTAACAATGAGCAGTTCTTC

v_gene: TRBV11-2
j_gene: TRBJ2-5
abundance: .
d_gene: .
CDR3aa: CASSATGTLGQETQYF
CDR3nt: TGTGCCAGCAGCGCTACCGGGACTCTGGGTCAAGAGACCCAGTACTTC

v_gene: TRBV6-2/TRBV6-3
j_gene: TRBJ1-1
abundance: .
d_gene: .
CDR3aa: CASSYPGRGNTEAFF
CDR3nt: TGTGCCAGCAGTTACCCGGGCAGGGGTAACACTGAAGCTTTCTTT

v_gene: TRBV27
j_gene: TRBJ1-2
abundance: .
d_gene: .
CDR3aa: CASSLRGAYGYTF
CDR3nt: TGTGCCAGCAGTTTAAGGGGTGCCTATGGCTACACCTTC

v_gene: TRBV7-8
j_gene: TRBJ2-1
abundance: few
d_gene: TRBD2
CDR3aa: CASSLALAGGYNEQFF
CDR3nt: TGTGCCAGCAGCTTAGCTCTAGCGGGGGGCTACAATGAGCAGTTCTTC

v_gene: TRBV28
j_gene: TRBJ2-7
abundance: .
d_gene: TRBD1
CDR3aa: CASSFRGPSGNEQYF
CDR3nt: TGTGCCAGCAGTTTCAGGGGGCCCTCAGGAAACGAGCAGTACTTC

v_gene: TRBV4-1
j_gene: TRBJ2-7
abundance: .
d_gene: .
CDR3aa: CASSQVGAYEQYF
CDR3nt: TGCGCCAGCAGCCAAGTCGGAGCCTACGAGCAGTACTTC

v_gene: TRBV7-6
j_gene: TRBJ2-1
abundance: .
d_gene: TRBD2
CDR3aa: CASSLLASGGSNGQFF
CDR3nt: TGTGCCAGCAGCCTACTAGCATCCGGGGGGTCGAACGGGCAGTTCTTC

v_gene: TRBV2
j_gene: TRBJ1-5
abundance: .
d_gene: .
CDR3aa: CASSGWQGNQPQHF
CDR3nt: TGTGCCAGCAGTGGTTGGCAGGGCAATCAGCCCCAGCATTTT

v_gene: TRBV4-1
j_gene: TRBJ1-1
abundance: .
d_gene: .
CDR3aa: CASSQDRRGSNTEAFF
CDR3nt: TGCGCCAGCAGCCAAGATAGGCGCGGGTCGAACACTGAAGCTTTCTTT

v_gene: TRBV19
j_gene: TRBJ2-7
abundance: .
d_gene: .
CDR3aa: CASSTLDSSYEQYF
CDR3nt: TGTGCCAGTAGTACACTGGACTCGAGCTACGAGCAGTACTTC

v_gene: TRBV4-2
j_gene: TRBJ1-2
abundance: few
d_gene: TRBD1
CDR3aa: CASSGPGTGGFGYTF
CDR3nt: TGTGCCAGCAGCGGGCCCGGGACAGGGGGATTTGGCTACACCTTC

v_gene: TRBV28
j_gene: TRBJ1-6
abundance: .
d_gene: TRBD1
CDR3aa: CASSFLGGISPLHF
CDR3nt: TGTGCCAGCAGTTTCTTAGGGGGCATTTCACCCCTCCACTTT

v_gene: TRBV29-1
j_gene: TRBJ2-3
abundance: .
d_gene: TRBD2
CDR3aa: CSANLVTSGGFTDTQYF
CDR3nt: TGCAGCGCCAACTTAGTGACTAGCGGGGGATTTACAGATACGCAGTATTTT

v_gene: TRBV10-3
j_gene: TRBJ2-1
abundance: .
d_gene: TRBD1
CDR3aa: CAIRKTGSGDEQFF
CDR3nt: TGTGCCATCAGAAAGACAGGGAGCGGCGATGAGCAGTTCTTC

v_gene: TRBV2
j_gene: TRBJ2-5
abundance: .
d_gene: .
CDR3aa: CASRYQGSHLETQYF
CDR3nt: TGTGCCAGCAGATATCAGGGGTCGCATCTAGAGACCCAGTACTTC

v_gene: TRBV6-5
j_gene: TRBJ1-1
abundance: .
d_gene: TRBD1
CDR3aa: CASSYIGQVAEAFF
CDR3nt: TGTGCCAGCAGTTATATCGGACAGGTTGCTGAAGCTTTCTTT

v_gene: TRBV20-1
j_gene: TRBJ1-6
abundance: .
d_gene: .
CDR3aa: CSASKDTNSPLHF
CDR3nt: TGCAGTGCTAGTAAGGACACTAATTCACCCCTCCACTTT